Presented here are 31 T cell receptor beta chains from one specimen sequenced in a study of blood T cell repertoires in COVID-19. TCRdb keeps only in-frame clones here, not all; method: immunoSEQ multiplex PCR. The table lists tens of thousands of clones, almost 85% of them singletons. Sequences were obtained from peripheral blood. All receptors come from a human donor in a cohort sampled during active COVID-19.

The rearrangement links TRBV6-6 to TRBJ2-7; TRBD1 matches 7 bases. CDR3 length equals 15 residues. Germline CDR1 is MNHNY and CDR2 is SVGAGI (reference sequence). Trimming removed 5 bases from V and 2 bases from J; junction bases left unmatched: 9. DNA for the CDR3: TGTGCCAGCAGTCCACGACAGGGATCAGCCTACGAGCAGTACTTC. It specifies CASSPRQGSAYEQYF.

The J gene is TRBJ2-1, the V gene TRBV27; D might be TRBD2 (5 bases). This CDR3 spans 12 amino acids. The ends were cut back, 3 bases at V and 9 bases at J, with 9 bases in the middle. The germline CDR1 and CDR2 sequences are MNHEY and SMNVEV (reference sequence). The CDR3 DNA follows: TGTGCCAGCAGTTTCCCTAGCTCTGAGCAGTTCTTC. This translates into CASSFPSSEQFF.

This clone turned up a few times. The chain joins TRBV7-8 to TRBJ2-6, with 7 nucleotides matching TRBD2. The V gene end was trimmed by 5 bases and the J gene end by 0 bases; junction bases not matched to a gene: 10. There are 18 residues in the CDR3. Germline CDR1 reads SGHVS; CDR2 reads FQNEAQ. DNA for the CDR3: TGTGCCAGCAGCCCGTATCGGGACTATCCCTCTGGGGCCAACGTCCTGACTTTC. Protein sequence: CASSPYRDYPSGANVLTF. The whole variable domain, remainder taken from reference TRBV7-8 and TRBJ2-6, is GAGVSQSPRYKVAKRGQDVALRCDPISGHVSLFWYQQALGQGPEFLTYFQNEAQLDKSGLPSDRFFAERPEGSVSTLKIQRTQQEDSAVYLCASSPYRDYPSGANVLTFGAGSRLTVL.

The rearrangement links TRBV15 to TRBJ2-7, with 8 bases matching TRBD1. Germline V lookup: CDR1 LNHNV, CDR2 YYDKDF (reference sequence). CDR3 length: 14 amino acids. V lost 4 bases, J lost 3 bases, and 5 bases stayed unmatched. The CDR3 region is CATSTGTGVYEQYF. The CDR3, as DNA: TGTGCCACCAGCACCGGGACAGGTGTCTACGAGCAGTACTTC.

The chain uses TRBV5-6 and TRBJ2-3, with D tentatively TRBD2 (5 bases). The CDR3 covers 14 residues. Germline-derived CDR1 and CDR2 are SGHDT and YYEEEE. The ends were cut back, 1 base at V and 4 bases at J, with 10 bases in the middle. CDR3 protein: CASSLFGVADTQYF. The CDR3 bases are TGTGCCAGCAGCTTGTTCGGGGTAGCAGATACGCAGTATTTT.

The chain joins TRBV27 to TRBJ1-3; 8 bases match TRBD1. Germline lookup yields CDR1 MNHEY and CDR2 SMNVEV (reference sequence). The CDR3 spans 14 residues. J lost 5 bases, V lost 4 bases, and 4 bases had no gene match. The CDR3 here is CASSSDRDRNTIYF. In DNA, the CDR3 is TGTGCCAGCAGTTCGGACAGGGATCGAAACACCATATATTTT.

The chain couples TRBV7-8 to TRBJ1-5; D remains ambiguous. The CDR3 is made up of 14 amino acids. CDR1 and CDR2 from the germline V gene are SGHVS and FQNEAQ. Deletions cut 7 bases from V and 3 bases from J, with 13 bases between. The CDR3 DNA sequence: TGTGCCAGCAACCCCGGGTCTACCAATCAGCCCCAGCATTTT. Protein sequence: CASNPGSTNQPQHF.

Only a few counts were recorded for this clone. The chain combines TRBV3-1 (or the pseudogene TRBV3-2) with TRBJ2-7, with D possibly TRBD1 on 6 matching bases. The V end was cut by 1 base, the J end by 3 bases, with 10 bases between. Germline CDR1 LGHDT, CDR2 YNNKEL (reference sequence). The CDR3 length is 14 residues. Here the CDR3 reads CASSQVLGGYEQYF. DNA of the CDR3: TGTGCCAGCAGCCAAGTTTTAGGGGGCTACGAGCAGTACTTC.

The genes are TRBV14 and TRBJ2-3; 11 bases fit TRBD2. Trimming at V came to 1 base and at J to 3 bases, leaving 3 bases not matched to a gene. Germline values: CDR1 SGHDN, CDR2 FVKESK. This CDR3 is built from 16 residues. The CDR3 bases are TGTGCCAGCAGCCAAGTCCCTAGCGGGGGGACAGATACGCAGTATTTT. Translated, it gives CASSQVPSGGTDTQYF.

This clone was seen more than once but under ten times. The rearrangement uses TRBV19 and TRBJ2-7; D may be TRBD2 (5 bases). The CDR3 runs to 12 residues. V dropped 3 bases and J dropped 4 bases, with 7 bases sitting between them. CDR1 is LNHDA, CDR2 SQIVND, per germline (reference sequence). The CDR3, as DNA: TGTGCCAGTAGTATGGGAGCATACGAGCAGTACTTC. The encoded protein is CASSMGAYEQYF.

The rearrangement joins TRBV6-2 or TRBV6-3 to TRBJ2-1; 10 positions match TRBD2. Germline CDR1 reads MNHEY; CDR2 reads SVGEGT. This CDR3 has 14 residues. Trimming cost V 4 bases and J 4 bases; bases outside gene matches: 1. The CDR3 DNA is TGTGCCAGCAGTTTTAGCGGGGGGTACAATGAGCAGTTCTTC. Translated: CASSFSGGYNEQFF.

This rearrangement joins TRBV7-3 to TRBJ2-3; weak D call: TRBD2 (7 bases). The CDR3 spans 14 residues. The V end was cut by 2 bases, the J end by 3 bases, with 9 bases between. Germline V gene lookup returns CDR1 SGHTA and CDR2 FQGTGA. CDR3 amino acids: CASSLGGATDTQYF. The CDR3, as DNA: TGTGCCAGCAGCTTAGGGGGGGCGACAGATACGCAGTATTTT.

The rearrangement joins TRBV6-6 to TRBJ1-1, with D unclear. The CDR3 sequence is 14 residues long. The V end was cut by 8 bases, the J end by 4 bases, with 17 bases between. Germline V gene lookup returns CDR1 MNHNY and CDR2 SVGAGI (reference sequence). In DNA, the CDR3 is TGTGCCAGCCGAGGTCCGGGGTTGGGCACTGAAGCTTTCTTT. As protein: CASRGPGLGTEAFF.

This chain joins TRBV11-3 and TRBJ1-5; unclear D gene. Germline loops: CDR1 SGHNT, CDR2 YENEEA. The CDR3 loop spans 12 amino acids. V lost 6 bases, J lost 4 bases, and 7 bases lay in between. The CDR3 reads CASSRGNQPQHF. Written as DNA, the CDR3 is TGTGCCAGCAGTCGAGGGAATCAGCCCCAGCATTTT.

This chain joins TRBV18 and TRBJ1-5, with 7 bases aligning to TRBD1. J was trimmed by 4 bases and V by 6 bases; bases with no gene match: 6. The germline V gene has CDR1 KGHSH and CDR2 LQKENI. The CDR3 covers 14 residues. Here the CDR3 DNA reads TGTGCCAGCTCGCTGGGACAGTCAAATCAGCCCCAGCATTTT. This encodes CASSLGQSNQPQHF. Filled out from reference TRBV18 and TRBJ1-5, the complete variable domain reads NAGVMQNPRHLVRRRGQEARLRCSPMKGHSHVYWYRQLPEEGLKFMVYLQKENIIDESGMPKERFSAEFPKEGPSILRIQQVVRGDSAAYFCASSLGQSNQPQHFGDGTRLSIL.

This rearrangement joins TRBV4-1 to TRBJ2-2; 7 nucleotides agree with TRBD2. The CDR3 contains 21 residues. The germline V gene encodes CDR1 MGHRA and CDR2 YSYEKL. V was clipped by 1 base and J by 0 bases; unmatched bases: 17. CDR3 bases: TGCGCCAGCAGCCAAGTGGTAGGGACTACCATCGGTTATCCGAACACCGGGGAGCTGTTTTTT. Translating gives CASSQVVGTTIGYPNTGELFF.

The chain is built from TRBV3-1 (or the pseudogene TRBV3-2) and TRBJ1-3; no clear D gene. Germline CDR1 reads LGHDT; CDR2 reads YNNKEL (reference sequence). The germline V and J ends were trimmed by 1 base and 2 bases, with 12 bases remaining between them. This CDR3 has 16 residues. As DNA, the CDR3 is TGTGCCAGCAGCCAAGGTGCCGGTATTACTGGAAACACCATATATTTT. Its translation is CASSQGAGITGNTIYF.

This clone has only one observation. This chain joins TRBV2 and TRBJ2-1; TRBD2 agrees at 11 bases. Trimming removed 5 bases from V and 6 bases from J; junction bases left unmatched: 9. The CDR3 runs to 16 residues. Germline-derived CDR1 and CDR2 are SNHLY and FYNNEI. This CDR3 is CASSFSGGVLGNEQFF. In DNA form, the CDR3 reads TGTGCCAGCAGTTTTAGCGGGGGGGTGTTAGGCAATGAGCAGTTCTTC.

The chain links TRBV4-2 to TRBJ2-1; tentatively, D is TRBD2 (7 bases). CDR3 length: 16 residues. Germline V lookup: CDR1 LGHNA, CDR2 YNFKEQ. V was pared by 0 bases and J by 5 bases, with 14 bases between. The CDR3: CASSQDGVGGHNEQFF. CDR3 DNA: TGTGCCAGCAGCCAAGATGGTGTGGGGGGGCACAATGAGCAGTTCTTC.

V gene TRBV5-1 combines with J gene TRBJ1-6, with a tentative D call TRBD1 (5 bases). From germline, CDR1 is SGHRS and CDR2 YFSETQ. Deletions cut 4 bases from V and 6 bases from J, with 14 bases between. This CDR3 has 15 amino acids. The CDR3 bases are TGCGCCAGCAGCCTGATGGGGCCTGCTAATTCACCCCTCCACTTT. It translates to CASSLMGPANSPLHF.

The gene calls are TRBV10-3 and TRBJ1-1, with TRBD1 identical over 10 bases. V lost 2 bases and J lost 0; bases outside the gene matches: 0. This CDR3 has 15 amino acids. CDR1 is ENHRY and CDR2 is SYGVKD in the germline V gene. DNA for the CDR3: TGTGCCATCAGTGAGGACAGGGGGCTGAACACTGAAGCTTTCTTT. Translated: CAISEDRGLNTEAFF.

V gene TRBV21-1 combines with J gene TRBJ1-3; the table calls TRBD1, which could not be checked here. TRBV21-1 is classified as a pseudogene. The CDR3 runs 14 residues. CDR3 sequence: CASSSPGLGNTIYF. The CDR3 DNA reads TGTGCCAGCAGCAGCCCAGGATTGGGAAACACCATATATTTT.

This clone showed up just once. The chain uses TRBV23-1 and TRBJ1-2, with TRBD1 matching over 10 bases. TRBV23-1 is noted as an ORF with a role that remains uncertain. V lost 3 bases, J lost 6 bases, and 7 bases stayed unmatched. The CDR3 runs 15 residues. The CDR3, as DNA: TGCGCCAGCAGTCATTCGACAGGGGGCAATAATGGCTACACCTTC. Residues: CASSHSTGGNNGYTF.

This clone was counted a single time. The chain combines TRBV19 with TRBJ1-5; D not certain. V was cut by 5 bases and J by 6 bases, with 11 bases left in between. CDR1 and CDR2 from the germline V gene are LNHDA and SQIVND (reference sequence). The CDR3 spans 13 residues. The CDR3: CASSSDWAQPQHF. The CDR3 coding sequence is TGTGCCAGTAGTTCCGATTGGGCTCAGCCCCAGCATTTT.

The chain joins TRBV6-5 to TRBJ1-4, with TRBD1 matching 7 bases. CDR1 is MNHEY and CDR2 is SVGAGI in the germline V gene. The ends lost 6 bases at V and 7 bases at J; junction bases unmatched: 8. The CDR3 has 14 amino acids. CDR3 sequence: CASREGQRSEKLFF. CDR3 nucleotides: TGTGCCAGCAGAGAGGGACAGCGGAGTGAAAAACTGTTTTTT.

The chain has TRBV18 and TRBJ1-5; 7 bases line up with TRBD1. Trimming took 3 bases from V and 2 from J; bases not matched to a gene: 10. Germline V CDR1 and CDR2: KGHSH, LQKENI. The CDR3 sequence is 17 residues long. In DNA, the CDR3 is TGTGCCAGCTCACCGGGGGCAGGGGGAGTCCGCAATCAGCCCCAGCATTTT. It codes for CASSPGAGGVRNQPQHF.

In nucleotides, the CDR3 is TGTGCCAGTAGTACCCGTGGACTAGCGGGGGGATACAATGAGCAGTTCTTC. Encoded protein: CASSTRGLAGGYNEQFF. The rearrangement joins TRBV19 to TRBJ2-1; 14 positions match TRBD2. The CDR3 length is 17 residues. The germline gives CDR1 LNHDA, CDR2 SQIVND (reference sequence). The trim removed 4 bases at V and 4 bases at J, leaving 6 bases unmatched.

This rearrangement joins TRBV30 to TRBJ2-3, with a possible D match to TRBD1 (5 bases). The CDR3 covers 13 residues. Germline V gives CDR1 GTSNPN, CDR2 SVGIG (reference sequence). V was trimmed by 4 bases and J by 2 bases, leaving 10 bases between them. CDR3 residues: CAWTGHTTDTQYF. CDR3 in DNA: TGTGCCTGGACCGGACATACCACAGATACGCAGTATTTT. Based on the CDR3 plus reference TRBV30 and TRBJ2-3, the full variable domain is SQTIHQWPATLVQPVGSPLSLECTVEGTSNPNLYWYRQAAGRGLQLLFYSVGIGQISSEVPQNLSASRPQDRQFILSSKKLLLSDSGFYLCAWTGHTTDTQYFGPGTRLTVL.

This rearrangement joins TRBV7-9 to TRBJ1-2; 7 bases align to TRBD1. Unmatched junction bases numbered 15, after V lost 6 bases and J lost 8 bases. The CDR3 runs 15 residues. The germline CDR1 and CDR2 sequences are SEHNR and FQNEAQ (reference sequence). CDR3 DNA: TGTGCCAGCAGACGCCCGGGACAGTCATCAGACGGCTACACCTTC. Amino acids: CASRRPGQSSDGYTF.

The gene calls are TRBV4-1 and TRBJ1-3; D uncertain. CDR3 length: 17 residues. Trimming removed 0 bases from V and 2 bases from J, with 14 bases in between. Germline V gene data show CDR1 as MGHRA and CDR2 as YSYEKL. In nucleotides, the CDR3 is TGCGCCAGCAGCCAAGAGGATGGCGGTGCCCCTGGAAACACCATATATTTT. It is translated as CASSQEDGGAPGNTIYF.

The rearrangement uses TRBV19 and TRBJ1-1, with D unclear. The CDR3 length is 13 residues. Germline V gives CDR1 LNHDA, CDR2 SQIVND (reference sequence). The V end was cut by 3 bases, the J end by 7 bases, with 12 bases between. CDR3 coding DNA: TGTGCCAGTAGTATCCTTGGACGGGGTGAAGCTTTCTTT. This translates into CASSILGRGEAFF.